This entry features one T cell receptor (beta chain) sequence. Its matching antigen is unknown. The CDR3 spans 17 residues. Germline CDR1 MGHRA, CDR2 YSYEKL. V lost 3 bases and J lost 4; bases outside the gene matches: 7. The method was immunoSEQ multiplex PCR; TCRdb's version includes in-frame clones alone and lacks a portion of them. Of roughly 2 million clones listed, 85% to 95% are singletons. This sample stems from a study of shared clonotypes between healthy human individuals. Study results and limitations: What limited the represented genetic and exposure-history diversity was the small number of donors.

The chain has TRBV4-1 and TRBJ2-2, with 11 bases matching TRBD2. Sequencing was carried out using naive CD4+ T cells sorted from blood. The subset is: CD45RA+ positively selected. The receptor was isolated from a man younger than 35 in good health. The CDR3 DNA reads TGCGCCAGCAGCCACGCCACTAGCGGGAGAATCACCGGGGAGCTGTTTTTT. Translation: CASSHATSGRITGELFF.